This TCR beta chain was identified in a study of CD8+ T cells in alopecia areata. General study points: Scalp clonality dropped significantly under tofacitinib, as did expanded CD8+ top-100 clones. Many expanded lesional clones persisted during tofacitinib (in both scalp and blood).

With respect to this clone: As yet, its antigen is unknown.

The length of the CDR3 is 14 residues. Germline CDR1 and CDR2: SNHLY and FYNNEI. Trimming removed 6 bases at V and 1 base at J, with 12 bases between. Reverse transcription of extracted RNA yielded cDNA, which provided the sequencing template. Produced via immunoSEQ multiplex PCR; TCRdb's table is partial and in-frame only. The sample has approximately 280,000 clones, roughly 64% seen once. Treatment indicated: oral pan-JAK inhibitor, 5-10 mg twice daily. Patients with alopecia areata provided lesional scalp punch biopsies as well as peripheral blood. The specimen comprised CD4+ T cells sorted from blood, sampled at week 24, from a patient treated with tofacitinib. The chain combines TRBV2 with TRBJ1-1; D not certain. The sequence derives from a human donor with alopecia areata. This CDR3 reads CASRLDGSNTEAFF. As DNA, the CDR3 is TGTGCCAGCAGACTGGACGGTTCGAACACTGAAGCTTTCTTT.